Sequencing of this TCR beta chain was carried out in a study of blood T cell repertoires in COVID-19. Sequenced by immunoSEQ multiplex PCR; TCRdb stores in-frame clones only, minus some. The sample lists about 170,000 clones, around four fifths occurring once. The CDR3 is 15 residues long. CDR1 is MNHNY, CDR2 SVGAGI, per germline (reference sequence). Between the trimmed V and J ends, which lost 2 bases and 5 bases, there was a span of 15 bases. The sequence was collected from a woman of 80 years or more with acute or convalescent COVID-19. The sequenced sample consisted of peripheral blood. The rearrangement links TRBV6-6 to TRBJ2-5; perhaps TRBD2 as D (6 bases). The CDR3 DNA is TGTGCCAGCAGTTACCCCGGGGGACGGATGGAGACCCAGTACTTC. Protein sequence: CASSYPGGRMETQYF.